The TCR beta chain under discussion was sequenced for a study of beta chain features in type 1 diabetes. General study findings and limits: TCRB CDR3s from Type 1 diabetes patients were moderately but significantly shorter in all four CD4+ subsets.

Remarks on this clone: Its matching antigen is unknown.

Trimming shortened V by 6 bases and J by 5 bases, and 8 bases separated the two germline ends. The CDR3 is made up of 12 amino acids. Looked up from germline, CDR1 is LNHNV and CDR2 is YYDKDF (reference sequence). Expressed TCRB transcripts were sequenced, since all the RNA that had been isolated was reverse transcribed. Assay: immunoSEQ multiplex PCR; the TCRdb copy retains only in-frame clones and omits some. In the table there are 150,000 to 190,000 clones, 9% to 12% of which are singletons. Sorting with CD45RO/CCR7/CD25/CD127/CD95/CD27 yielded naive, central memory, regulatory and stem-like memory CD4+ cells.

Sequencing was done on a sample of central memory CD4+ T cells from blood. The TCR comes from a man aged 30 to 39 with type 1 diabetes. The chain combines TRBV15 with TRBJ2-4; D is perhaps TRBD1 (5 bases). CDR3 sequence reads: CATSTGENIQYF. The CDR3 bases are TGTGCCACCAGTACAGGAGAAAACATTCAGTACTTC.